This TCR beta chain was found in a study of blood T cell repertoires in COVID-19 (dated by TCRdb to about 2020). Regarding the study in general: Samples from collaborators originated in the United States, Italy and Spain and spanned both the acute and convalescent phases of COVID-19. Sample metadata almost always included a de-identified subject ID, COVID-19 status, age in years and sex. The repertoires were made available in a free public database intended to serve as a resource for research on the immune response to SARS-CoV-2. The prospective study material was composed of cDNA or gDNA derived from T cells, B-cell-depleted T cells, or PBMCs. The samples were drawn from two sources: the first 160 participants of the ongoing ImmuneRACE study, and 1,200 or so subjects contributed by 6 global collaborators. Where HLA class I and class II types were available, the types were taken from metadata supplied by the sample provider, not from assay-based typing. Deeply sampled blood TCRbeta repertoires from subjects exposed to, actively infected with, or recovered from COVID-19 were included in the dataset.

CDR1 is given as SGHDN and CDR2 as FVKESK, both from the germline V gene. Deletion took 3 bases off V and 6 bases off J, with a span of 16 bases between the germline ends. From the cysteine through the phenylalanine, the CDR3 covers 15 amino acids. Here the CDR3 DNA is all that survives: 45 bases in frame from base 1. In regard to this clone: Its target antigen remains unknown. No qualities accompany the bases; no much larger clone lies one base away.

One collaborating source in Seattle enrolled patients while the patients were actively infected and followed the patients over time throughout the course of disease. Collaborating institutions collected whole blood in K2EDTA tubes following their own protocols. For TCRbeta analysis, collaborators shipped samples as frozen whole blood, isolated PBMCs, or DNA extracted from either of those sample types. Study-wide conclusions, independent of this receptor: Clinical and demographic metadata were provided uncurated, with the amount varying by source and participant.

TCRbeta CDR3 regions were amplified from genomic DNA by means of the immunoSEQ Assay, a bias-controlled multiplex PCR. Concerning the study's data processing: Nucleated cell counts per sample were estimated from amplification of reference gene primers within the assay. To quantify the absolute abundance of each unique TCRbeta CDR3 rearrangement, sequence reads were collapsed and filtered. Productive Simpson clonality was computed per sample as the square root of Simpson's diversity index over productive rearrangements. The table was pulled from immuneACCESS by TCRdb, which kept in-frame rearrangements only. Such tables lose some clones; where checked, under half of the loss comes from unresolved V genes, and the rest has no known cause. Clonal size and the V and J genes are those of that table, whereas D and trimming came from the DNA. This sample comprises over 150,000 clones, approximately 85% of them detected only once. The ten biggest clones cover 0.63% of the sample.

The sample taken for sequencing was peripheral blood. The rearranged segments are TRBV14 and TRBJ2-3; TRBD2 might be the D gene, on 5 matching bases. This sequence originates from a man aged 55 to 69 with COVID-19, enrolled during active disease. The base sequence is TGTGCCAGCAGCCATATCCGACCCCCGGGGGATACGCAGTATTTT. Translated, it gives CASSHIRPPGDTQYF.